The TCR beta chain described here comes from a study of cytomegalovirus exposure and HLA in healthy donors. Primers included in the PCR were 60 Vbeta and 13 Jbeta primers. The protocol was immunoSEQ multiplex PCR, while the TCRdb copy is restricted to in-frame clones and leaves out a portion. Of approximately 46,000 clones in the sample, 65% to 80% were seen once. V lost 6 bases to trimming and J lost 2 bases, with 10 bases between them. Germline V gene sequence: CDR1 SGDLS, CDR2 YYNGEE. This CDR3 has 13 amino acids. The TCR originated in a man aged 30 to 45 in good health and CMV-seronegative. The material sequenced was PBMCs. V is TRBV9 and J is TRBJ2-3, with a weak D call TRBD2 (5 bases). The CDR3 loop is CASKTGNTDTQYF. The CDR3 DNA sequence: TGTGCCAGCAAGACGGGAAACACAGATACGCAGTATTTT.